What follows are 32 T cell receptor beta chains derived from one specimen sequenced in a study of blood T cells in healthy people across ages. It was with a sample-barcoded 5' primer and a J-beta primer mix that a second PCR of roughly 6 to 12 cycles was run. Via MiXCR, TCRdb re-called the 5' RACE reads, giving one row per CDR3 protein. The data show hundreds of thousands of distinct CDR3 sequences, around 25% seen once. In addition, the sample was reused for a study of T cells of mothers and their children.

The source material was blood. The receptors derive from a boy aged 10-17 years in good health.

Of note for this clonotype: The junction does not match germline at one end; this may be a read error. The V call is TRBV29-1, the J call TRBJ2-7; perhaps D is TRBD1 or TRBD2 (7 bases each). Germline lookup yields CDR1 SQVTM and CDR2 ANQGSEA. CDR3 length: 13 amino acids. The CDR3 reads CSVVGQGDYDQYF. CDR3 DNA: TGCAGCGTTGTAGGCCAGGGGGACTACGACCAGTACTTC.

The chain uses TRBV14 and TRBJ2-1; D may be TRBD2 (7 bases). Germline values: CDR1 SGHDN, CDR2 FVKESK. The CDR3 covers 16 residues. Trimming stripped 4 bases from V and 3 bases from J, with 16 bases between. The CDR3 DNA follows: TGTGCCAGCAGCCTCGTGAGGGGGACTAACTACAATGAGCAGTTCTTC. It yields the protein CASSLVRGTNYNEQFF.

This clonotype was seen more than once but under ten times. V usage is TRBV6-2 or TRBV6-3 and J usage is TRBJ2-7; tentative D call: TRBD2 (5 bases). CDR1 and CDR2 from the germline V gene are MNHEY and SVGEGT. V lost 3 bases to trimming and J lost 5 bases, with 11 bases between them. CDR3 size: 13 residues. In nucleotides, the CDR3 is TGTGCCAGCAGTTATCCCCTCGGGGACGAGCAGTACTTC. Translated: CASSYPLGDEQYF.

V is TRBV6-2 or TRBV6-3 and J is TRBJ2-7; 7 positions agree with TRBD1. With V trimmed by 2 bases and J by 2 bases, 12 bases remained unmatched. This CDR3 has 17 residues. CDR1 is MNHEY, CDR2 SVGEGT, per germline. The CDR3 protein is CASSYGTSGGPTYEQYF. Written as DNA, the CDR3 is TGTGCCAGCAGTTACGGTACCTCAGGGGGTCCCACCTACGAGCAGTACTTC.

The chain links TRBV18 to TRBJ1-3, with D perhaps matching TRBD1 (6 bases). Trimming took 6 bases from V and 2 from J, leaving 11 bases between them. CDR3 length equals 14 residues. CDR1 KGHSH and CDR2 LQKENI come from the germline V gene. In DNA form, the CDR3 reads TGTGCCAGCTCGAAGGGGGAGACTGGAAACACCATATATTTT. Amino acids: CASSKGETGNTIYF.

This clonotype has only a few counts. In nucleotides, the CDR3 is TGTGCCAGCAGTAGGGGGGGACCGGACTATGGCTACACCTTC. Amino acids: CASSRGGPDYGYTF. This rearrangement joins TRBV6-5 to TRBJ1-2; maybe TRBD1 (6 bases). Looked up from germline, CDR1 is MNHEY and CDR2 is SVGAGI. Trimming shortened V by 5 bases and J by 3 bases, and 13 bases separated the two germline ends. The CDR3 sequence is 14 residues long.

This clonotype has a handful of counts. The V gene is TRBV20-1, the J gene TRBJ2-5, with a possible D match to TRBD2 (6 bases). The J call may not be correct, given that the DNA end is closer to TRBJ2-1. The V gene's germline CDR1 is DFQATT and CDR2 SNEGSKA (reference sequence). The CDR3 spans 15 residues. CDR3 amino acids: CSARGLLSPYNEQFF. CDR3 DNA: TGCAGTGCTCGGGGACTTCTAAGCCCATACAATGAGCAGTTCTTC.

The CDR3 coding sequence is TGTGCCAGCAGCGTACGAGACAGCTCTGGGGCCAACGTCCTGACTTTC. Protein: CASSVRDSSGANVLTF. V usage is TRBV9 and J usage is TRBJ2-6; a possible D gene is TRBD1 (5 bases). The CDR3 extends over 16 amino acids. CDR1 is SGDLS, CDR2 YYNGEE, per germline. Trimming pared 1 base from V and 0 bases from J, leaving 8 bases between.

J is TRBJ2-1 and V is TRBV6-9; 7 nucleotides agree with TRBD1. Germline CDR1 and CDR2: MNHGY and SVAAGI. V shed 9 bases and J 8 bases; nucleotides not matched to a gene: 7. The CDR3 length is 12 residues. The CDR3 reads CARYQGVDEQFF. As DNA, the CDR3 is TGTGCCAGATATCAGGGGGTGGATGAGCAGTTCTTC.

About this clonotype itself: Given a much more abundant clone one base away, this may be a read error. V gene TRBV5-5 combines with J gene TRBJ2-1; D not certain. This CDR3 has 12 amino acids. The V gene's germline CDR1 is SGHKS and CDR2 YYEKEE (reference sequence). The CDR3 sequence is CAGSLIYNEQFF. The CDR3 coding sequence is TGTGCCGGCAGCTTGATCTACAATGAGCAGTTCTTC. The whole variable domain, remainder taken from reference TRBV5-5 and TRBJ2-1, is DAGVTQSPTHLIKTRGQQVTLRCSPISGHKSVSWYQQVLGQGPQFIFQYYEKEERGRGNFPDRFSARQFPNYSSELNVNALLLGDSALYLCAGSLIYNEQFFGPGTRLTVL.

The CDR3 nucleotides read TGCAGCGTTCGATTATTGGGGGTTACGGGATACAATGAGCAGTTCTTC. Residues: CSVRLLGVTGYNEQFF. The chain carries TRBV29-1 and TRBJ2-5; D could derive from TRBD1 or TRBD2 (5 bases each). The DNA matches TRBJ2-1 better at its end, which makes the J call doubtful. The CDR3 has 16 residues. Looked up from germline, CDR1 is SQVTM and CDR2 is ANQGSEA.

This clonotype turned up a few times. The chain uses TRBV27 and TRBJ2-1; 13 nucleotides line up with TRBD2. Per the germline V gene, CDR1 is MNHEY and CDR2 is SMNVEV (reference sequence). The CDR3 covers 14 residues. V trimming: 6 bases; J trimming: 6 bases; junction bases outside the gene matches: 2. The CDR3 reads CASRGLAGSNEQFF. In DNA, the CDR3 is TGTGCCAGCAGGGGACTAGCGGGAAGCAATGAGCAGTTCTTC.

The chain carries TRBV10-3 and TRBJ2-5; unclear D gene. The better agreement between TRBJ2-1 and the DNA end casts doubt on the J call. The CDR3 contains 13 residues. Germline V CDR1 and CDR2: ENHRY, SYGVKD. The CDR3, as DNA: TGTGCCATCAGTGAGTTTGTACGTGATGAGCAGTTCTTC. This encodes CAISEFVRDEQFF.

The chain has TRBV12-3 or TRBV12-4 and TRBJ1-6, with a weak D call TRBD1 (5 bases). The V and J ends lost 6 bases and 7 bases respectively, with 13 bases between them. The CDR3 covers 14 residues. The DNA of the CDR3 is TGTGCCAGCAGCCGCGCCGGGGGAAATTCACCCCTCCACTTT. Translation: CASSRAGGNSPLHF.

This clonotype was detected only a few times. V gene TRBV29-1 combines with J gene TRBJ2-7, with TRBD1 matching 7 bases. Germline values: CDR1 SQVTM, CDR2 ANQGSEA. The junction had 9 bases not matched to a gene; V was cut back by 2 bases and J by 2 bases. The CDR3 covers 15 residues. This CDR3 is CSVELVWQGAYEQYF. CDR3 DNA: TGCAGCGTTGAACTAGTTTGGCAGGGGGCCTACGAGCAGTACTTC.

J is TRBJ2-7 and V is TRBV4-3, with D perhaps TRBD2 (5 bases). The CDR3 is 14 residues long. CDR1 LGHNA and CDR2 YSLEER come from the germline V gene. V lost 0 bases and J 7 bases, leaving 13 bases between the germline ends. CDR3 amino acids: CASSQDIGVGEQYF. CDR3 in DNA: TGCGCCAGCAGCCAAGACATCGGGGTTGGGGAGCAGTACTTC.

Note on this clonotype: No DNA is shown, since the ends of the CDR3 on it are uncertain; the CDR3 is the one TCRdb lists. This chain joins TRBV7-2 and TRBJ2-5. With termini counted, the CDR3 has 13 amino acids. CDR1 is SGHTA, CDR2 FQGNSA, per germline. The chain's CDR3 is CASSLVAFGTRYF.

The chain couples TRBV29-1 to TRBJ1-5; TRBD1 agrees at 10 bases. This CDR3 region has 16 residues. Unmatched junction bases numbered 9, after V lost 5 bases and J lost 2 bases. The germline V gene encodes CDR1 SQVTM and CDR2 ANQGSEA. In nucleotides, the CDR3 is TGCAGCGTTACCGAAACCGGGACAGGGGGCAATCAGCCCCAGCATTTT. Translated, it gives CSVTETGTGGNQPQHF.

DNA of the CDR3: TGCGCCAGCAGCCAAGTGTACAACAGGGGGTACTATGGCTACACCTTC. This gives the protein CASSQVYNRGYYGYTF. The J gene is TRBJ1-2, the V gene TRBV4-1; 8 nucleotides agree with TRBD1. CDR1 is MGHRA and CDR2 is YSYEKL in the germline V gene. CDR3 length: 16 amino acids. The trim removed 1 base at V and 3 bases at J, leaving 7 bases unmatched.

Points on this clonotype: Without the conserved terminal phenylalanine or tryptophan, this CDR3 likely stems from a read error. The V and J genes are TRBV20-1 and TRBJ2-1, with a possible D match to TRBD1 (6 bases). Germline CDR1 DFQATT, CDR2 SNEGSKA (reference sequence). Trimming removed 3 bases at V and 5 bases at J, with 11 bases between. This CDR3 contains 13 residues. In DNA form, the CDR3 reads TGCAGTGCTAGGACGGACAGCCACAATGAGCAGTTCCTC. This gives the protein CSARTDSHNEQFL.

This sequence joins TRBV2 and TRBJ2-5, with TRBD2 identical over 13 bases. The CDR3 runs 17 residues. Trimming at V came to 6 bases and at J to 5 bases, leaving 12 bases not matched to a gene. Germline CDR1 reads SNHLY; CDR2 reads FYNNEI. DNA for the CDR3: TGTGCCAGCAGCTTTGGACTAGCGGGAGAAAGTGAGGAGACCCAGTACTTC. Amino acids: CASSFGLAGESEETQYF.

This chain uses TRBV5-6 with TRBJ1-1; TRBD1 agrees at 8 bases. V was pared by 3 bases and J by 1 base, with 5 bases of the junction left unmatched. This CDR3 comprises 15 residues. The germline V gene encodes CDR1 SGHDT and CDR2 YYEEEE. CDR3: CASSSQDRANTEAFF. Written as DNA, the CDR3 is TGTGCCAGCAGCTCCCAGGACAGGGCGAACACTGAAGCTTTCTTT.

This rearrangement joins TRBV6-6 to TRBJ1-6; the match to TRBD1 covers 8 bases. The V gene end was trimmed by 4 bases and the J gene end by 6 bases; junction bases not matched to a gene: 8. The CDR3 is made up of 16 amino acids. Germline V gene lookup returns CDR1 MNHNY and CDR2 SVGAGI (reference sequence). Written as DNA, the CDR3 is TGTGCCAGCAGTTCCTACAGGGGGGTGGTTAATTCACCCCTCCACTTT. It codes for CASSSYRGVVNSPLHF.

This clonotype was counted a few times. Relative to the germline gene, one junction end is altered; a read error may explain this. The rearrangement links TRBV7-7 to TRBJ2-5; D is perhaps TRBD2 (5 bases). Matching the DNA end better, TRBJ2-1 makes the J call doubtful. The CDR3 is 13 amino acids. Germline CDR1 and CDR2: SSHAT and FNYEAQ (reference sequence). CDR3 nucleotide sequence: TGTGCTAGCAGCCCCGGGTCCGCGGGTGAGCAGTTCTTC. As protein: CASSPGSAGEQFF.

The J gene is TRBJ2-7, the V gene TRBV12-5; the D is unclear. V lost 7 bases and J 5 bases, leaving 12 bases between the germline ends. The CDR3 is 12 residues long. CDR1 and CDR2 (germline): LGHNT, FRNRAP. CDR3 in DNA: TGTGCTAGTGCCTTTGACCTGGACGAGCAGTACTTC. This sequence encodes CASAFDLDEQYF.

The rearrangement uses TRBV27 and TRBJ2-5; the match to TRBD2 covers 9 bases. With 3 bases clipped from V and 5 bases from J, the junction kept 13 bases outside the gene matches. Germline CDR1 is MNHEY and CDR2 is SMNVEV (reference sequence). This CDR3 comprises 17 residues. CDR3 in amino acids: CASSFSPPGLAGETQYF. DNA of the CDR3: TGTGCCAGCAGTTTCTCCCCACCGGGACTAGCCGGGGAGACCCAGTACTTC.

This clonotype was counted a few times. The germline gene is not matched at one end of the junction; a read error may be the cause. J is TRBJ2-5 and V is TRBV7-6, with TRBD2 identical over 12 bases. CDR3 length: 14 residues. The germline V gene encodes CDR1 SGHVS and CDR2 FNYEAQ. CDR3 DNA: TGTGCCTGCAGCCGACTAGCGGGGGAAGAGACCCAGTACTTC. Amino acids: CACSRLAGEETQYF. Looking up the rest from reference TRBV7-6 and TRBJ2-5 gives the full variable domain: GAGVSQSPRYKVTKRGQDVALRCDPISGHVSLYWYRQALGQGPEFLTYFNYEAQQDKSGLPNDRFSAERPEGSISTLTIQRTEQRDSAMYRCACSRLAGEETQYFGPGTRLLVL.

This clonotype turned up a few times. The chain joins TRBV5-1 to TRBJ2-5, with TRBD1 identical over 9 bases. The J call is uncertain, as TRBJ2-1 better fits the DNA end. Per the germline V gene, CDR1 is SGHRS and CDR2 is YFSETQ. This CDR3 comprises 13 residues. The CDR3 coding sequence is TGCGCCAGCAGCTACGACAGGGGGAATGAGCAGTTCTTC. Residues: CASSYDRGNEQFF.

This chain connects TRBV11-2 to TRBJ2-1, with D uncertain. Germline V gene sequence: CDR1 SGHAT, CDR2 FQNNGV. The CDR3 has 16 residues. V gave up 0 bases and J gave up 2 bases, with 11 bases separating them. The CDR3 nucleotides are TGTGCCAGCAGCTTAGATCCGTCGGTCCCCTACAATGAGCAGTTCTTC. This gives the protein CASSLDPSVPYNEQFF.

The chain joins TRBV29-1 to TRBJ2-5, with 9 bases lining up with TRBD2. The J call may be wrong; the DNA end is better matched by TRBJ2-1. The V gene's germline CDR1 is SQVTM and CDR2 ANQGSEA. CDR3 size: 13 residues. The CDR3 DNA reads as TGCAGCGTTTATCTAGCGGGACTACCTGAGCAGTTCTTC. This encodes CSVYLAGLPEQFF.

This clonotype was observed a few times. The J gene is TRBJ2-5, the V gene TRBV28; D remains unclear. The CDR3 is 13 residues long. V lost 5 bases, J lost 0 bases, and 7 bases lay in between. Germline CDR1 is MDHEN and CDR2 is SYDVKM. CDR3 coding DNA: TGTGCCAGCAGTCCACGGCACCAAGAGACCCAGTACTTC. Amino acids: CASSPRHQETQYF.

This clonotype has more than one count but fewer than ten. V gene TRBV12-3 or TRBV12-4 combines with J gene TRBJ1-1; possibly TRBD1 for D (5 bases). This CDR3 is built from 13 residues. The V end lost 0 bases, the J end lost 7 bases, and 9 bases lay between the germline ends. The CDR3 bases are TGTGCCAGCAGTTTAGCGGGGCCCTTTGAAGCTTTCTTT. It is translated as CASSLAGPFEAFF.